A single sample is the source of the 25 T cell receptor beta chains below, sequenced in a study of OX40 agonist ivuxolimab in advanced cancers. Clones were sequenced by immunoSEQ multiplex PCR, and TCRdb holds only the in-frame ones, with some missing. The data contain 73,000 or so clones, around 90% of them seen just once; the ten biggest clones take up roughly 9.7%. This sample comprised CD4+ or CD8+ T cells sorted from blood, obtained in a trial of the OX40 agonist ivuxolimab. Receptor source: an adult with an advanced solid tumor such as melanoma, head and neck, liver or kidney cancer.

This clone has a single count. The chain uses TRBV9 and TRBJ2-7; possibly TRBD2 for D (5 bases). This CDR3 region has 13 residues. The V gene's germline CDR1 is SGDLS and CDR2 YYNGEE. Trimming removed 3 bases at V and 5 bases at J, with 12 bases between. The CDR3 loop reads CASSGETWDEQYF. CDR3 bases: TGTGCCAGCAGCGGGGAGACATGGGACGAGCAGTACTTC.

This chain joins TRBV9 and TRBJ1-5; D gene ambiguous. CDR3 size: 15 residues. Germline V gene lookup returns CDR1 SGDLS and CDR2 YYNGEE. The V and J ends lost 0 bases and 1 base respectively, with 8 bases between them. CDR3 loop: CASSVGSGSNQPQHF. CDR3 bases: TGTGCCAGCAGCGTAGGATCGGGAAGCAATCAGCCCCAGCATTTT.

This chain links TRBV9 with TRBJ1-2; possible D gene TRBD1, 6 bases. The germline CDR1 and CDR2 sequences are SGDLS and YYNGEE. V gave up 0 bases and J gave up 3 bases, with 9 bases separating them. This CDR3 spans 14 amino acids. CDR3 protein: CASSVEAGDYGYTF. The CDR3 DNA is TGTGCCAGCAGCGTAGAAGCAGGGGACTATGGCTACACCTTC.

This chain links TRBV6-1 with TRBJ2-3; the D gene is possibly TRBD1 (5 bases). Trimming pared 1 base from V and 3 bases from J, leaving 17 bases between. Germline values: CDR1 MNHNS, CDR2 SASEGT. There are 17 residues in the CDR3. The CDR3 DNA is TGTGCCAGCAGTGAAGAGCATACAGGCCCAGGGACAGATACGCAGTATTTT. This gives the protein CASSEEHTGPGTDTQYF.

This sequence joins TRBV5-1 and TRBJ1-1; D gene ambiguous. CDR3 length: 14 residues. CDR1 is SGHRS and CDR2 is YFSETQ in the germline V gene. V shed 4 bases and J shed 0 bases, with 10 bases lying between them. CDR3 region: CASSKKRLNTEAFF. The CDR3 DNA follows: TGCGCCAGCAGCAAAAAAAGACTGAACACTGAAGCTTTCTTT. Complete variable domain (other parts from reference TRBV5-1 and TRBJ1-1): KAGVTQTPRYLIKTRGQQVTLSCSPISGHRSVSWYQQTPGQGLQFLFEYFSETQRNKGNFPGRFSGRQFSNSRSEMNVSTLELGDSALYLCASSKKRLNTEAFFGQGTRLTVV.

This sequence joins TRBV7-9 and TRBJ2-7; 7 bases agree with TRBD1. This CDR3 is built from 14 residues. Germline values: CDR1 SEHNR, CDR2 FQNEAQ (reference sequence). V lost 6 bases to trimming and J lost 1 base; unmatched junction nucleotides: 6. CDR3: CASSPPGQSYEQYF. The CDR3 DNA follows: TGTGCCAGCAGTCCTCCGGGACAGTCCTACGAGCAGTACTTC.

The chain uses TRBV13 and TRBJ2-1; the D gene is possibly TRBD2 (6 bases). The V end lost 3 bases, the J end lost 0 bases, and 6 bases lay between the germline ends. Germline V gene lookup returns CDR1 PRHDT and CDR2 FYEKMQ (reference sequence). The CDR3 loop spans 14 amino acids. CDR3 in DNA: TGTGCCAGCAGCTTCGGGAGCTCCTACAATGAGCAGTTCTTC. This codes for CASSFGSSYNEQFF.

The chain couples TRBV9 to TRBJ2-1; D may be TRBD1 (5 bases). The germline V and J ends were trimmed by 4 bases and 4 bases, with 6 bases remaining between them. This CDR3 is 12 amino acids long. The germline V gene encodes CDR1 SGDLS and CDR2 YYNGEE. CDR3 protein: CASSPGYNEQFF. CDR3 sequence (DNA): TGTGCCAGCAGCCCAGGGTACAATGAGCAGTTCTTC.

The chain carries TRBV7-9 and TRBJ1-6, with 10 bases that match TRBD1. Germline loops: CDR1 SEHNR, CDR2 FQNEAQ (reference sequence). The CDR3 runs to 14 residues. J lost 8 bases, V lost 5 bases, and 3 bases had no gene match. CDR3 in amino acids: CASSRTGGDSPLHF. The CDR3 DNA reads TGTGCCAGCAGCCGGACAGGGGGTGATTCACCCCTCCACTTT.

The chain recombines TRBV21-1 with TRBJ2-7; TRBD2 is the table's D call, not checked against the DNA. TRBV21-1 is a pseudogene segment. This CDR3 is built from 15 residues. CDR3 bases: TGTGCCCGCCTGTTTGTGGGGGGTGAACCCTACGAGCAGTACTTC. This gives the protein CARLFVGGEPYEQYF.

The V call is TRBV9, the J call TRBJ1-2, with TRBD1 identical over 8 bases. J lost 4 bases, V lost 4 bases, and 6 bases had no gene match. Germline V gives CDR1 SGDLS, CDR2 YYNGEE. This CDR3 spans 14 amino acids. The CDR3, as DNA: TGTGCCAGCAGCCCGAGGACAGGGAGCTATGGCTACACCTTC. It yields the protein CASSPRTGSYGYTF.

The chain is built from TRBV9 and TRBJ2-7; 8 positions match TRBD1. V dropped 1 base and J dropped 9; count of bases not matched to a gene: 12. CDR1 SGDLS and CDR2 YYNGEE come from the germline V gene. The CDR3 loop spans 15 amino acids. CDR3 coding DNA: TGTGCCAGCAGCGTATTGGGTCAGGGGGCGGAGAGGCAGTACTTC. Translation gives CASSVLGQGAERQYF.

The V call is TRBV7-2, the J call TRBJ2-5; D is possibly TRBD2 (7 bases). V lost 3 bases to trimming and J lost 5 bases, with 13 bases between them. The CDR3 contains 14 residues. CDR1 SGHTA and CDR2 FQGNSA come from the germline V gene. This CDR3 is CASSLGGAIETQYF. Written as DNA, the CDR3 is TGTGCCAGCAGCTTGGGGGGGGCCATCGAGACCCAGTACTTC.

This clone has a handful of counts. This rearrangement joins TRBV10-1 to TRBJ2-3; D uncertain. Trimming pared 2 bases from V and 3 bases from J, leaving 3 bases between. Germline CDR1 and CDR2: WNHNN and SYGVQD (reference sequence). The CDR3 covers 12 residues. The CDR3 region is CASSEPTDTQYF. The CDR3 region has the DNA TGCGCCAGCAGTGAGCCAACAGATACGCAGTATTTT.

This sequence joins TRBV7-6 and TRBJ2-3; unclear D gene. The germline CDR1 and CDR2 sequences are SGHVS and FNYEAQ. V was cut by 1 base and J by 6 bases, with 8 bases left in between. The CDR3 loop spans 13 amino acids. The CDR3 region is CASSLVPADTQYF. The CDR3 coding sequence is TGTGCCAGCAGCTTAGTTCCTGCTGATACGCAGTATTTT. The whole variable domain, filled in from reference TRBV7-6 and TRBJ2-3, reads GAGVSQSPRYKVTKRGQDVALRCDPISGHVSLYWYRQALGQGPEFLTYFNYEAQQDKSGLPNDRFSAERPEGSISTLTIQRTEQRDSAMYRCASSLVPADTQYFGPGTRLTVL.

The V and J genes are TRBV4-1 and TRBJ2-5, with 10 nucleotides matching TRBD1. V dropped 5 bases and J dropped 5; count of bases not matched to a gene: 8. The CDR3 totals 15 residues. Germline CDR1 and CDR2: MGHRA and YSYEKL. As DNA, the CDR3 is TGCGCCAGCAGCATAGACGACAGGGGGCTTGAGACCCAGTACTTC. Encoded protein: CASSIDDRGLETQYF.

The rearrangement joins TRBV4-1 to TRBJ1-5, with 8 bases matching TRBD1. The CDR3 sequence is 16 residues long. V shed 1 base and J 2 bases; nucleotides not matched to a gene: 4. Germline V CDR1 and CDR2: MGHRA, YSYEKL. The CDR3 spells CASSQAPGQGNQPQHF. Written as DNA, the CDR3 is TGCGCCAGCAGCCAAGCCCCGGGACAGGGCAATCAGCCCCAGCATTTT.

The V and J genes are TRBV6-5 and TRBJ1-1; D not resolved. CDR1 and CDR2 (germline): MNHEY, SVGAGI. V shed 5 bases and J shed 5 bases, with 15 bases lying between them. The CDR3 is 14 amino acids. Written as DNA, the CDR3 is TGTGCCAGCAGTAAGGTGCTCGCATGGACTGAAGCTTTCTTT. Translated, it gives CASSKVLAWTEAFF.

J is TRBJ2-7 and V is TRBV2; 8 bases are a match to TRBD1. V lost 7 bases, J lost 1 base, and 9 bases stayed unmatched. Per the germline V gene, CDR1 is SNHLY and CDR2 is FYNNEI. There are 15 residues in the CDR3. The CDR3 sequence: CASNSQGARSYEQYF. Written as DNA, the CDR3 is TGTGCCAGCAATTCTCAGGGGGCGCGGTCCTACGAGCAGTACTTC.

The V gene is TRBV7-2, the J gene TRBJ2-1; no definite D call. CDR3 length: 16 amino acids. In germline, CDR1 is SGHTA, CDR2 FQGNSA. V dropped 3 bases and J dropped 2 bases, with 14 bases sitting between them. The CDR3, as DNA: TGTGCCAGCAGCTTTAGTAGCTCTAAAACCTACAATGAGCAGTTCTTC. The encoded protein is CASSFSSSKTYNEQFF.

This clone came up a few times. The chain has TRBV14 and TRBJ2-7; 8 nucleotides align to TRBD1. The germline V gene encodes CDR1 SGHDN and CDR2 FVKESK. This CDR3 has 16 residues. With 4 bases clipped from V and 5 bases from J, the junction kept 13 bases outside the gene matches. The CDR3 DNA sequence: TGTGCCAGCAGCCCCCGGATGACAGGGGTGGTCAACGAGCAGTACTTC. Protein: CASSPRMTGVVNEQYF.

This clone appeared once. CDR3 amino acids: CASSLDSRWGGNEQFF. CDR3 sequence (DNA): TGTGCCAGCAGCTTAGATTCACGGTGGGGAGGCAATGAGCAGTTCTTC. The J gene is TRBJ2-1, the V gene TRBV11-3; D possibly corresponds to TRBD2 (6 bases). Germline CDR1 reads SGHNT; CDR2 reads YENEEA. The CDR3 consists of 16 residues. With 0 bases removed from V and 6 bases from J, the gap between germline ends came to 15 bases.

V and J are TRBV5-6 and TRBJ1-2, with a possible D match to TRBD1 (5 bases). V was clipped by 6 bases and J by 7 bases, with 13 bases between them. Germline V CDR1 and CDR2: SGHDT, YYEEEE. The CDR3 consists of 12 residues. The DNA of the CDR3 is TGTGCCAGCATGTTCAGGGTTTCTGGCTACACCTTC. This translates into CASMFRVSGYTF.

CDR3 in amino acids: CASSTGRRGTGELFF. For the CDR3, the DNA is TGTGCCAGCAGCACAGGGAGGAGAGGCACCGGGGAGCTGTTTTTT. The chain carries TRBV7-9 and TRBJ2-2, with D possibly called TRBD1 or TRBD2 (6 bases each). This CDR3 has 15 amino acids. The germline CDR1 and CDR2 sequences are SEHNR and FQNEAQ (reference sequence). The ends were cut back, 5 bases at V and 4 bases at J, with 14 bases in the middle.

This clone was detected a few times. Relative to the germline gene, one junction end is altered; a read error may explain this. The chain recombines TRBV19 with TRBJ1-2; D not resolved. This CDR3 spans 14 amino acids. Germline CDR1 and CDR2: LNHDA and SQIVND (reference sequence). The CDR3 region is CASRIGGGLGGYTF. For the CDR3, the DNA is TGTGCCAGTAGGATAGGAGGCGGGTTAGGTGGCTACACCTTC.